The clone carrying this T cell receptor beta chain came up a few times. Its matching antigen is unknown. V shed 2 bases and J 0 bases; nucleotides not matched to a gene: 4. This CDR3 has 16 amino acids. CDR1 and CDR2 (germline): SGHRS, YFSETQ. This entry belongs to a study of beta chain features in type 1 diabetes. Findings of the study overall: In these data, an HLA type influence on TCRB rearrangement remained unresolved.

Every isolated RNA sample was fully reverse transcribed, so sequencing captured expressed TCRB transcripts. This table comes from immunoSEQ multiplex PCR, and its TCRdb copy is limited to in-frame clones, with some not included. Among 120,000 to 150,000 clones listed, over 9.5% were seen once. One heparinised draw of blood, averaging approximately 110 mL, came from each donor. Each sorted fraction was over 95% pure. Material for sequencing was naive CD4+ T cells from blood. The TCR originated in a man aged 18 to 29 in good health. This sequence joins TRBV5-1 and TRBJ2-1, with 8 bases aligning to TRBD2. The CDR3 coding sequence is TGCGCCAGCAGCTTAGCGGGGGAACACTCCTACAATGAGCAGTTCTTC. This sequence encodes CASSLAGEHSYNEQFF.